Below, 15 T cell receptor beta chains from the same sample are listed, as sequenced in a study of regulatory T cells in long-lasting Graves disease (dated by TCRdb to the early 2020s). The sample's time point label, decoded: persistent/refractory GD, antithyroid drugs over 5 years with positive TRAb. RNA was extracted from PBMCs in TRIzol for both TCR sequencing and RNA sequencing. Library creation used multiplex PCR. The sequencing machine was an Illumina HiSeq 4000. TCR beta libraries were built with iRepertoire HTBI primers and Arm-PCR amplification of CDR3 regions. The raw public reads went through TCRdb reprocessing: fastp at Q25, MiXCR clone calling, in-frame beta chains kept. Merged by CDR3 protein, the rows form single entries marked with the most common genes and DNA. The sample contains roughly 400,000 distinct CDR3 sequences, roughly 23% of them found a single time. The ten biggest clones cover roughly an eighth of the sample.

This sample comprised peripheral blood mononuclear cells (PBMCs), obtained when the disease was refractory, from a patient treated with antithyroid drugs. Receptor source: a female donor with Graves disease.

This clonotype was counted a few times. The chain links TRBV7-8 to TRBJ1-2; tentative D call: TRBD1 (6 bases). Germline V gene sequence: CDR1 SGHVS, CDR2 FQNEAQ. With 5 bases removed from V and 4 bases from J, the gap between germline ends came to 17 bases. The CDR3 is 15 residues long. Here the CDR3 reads CASSPRRGLGYGYTF. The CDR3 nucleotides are TGTGCCAGCAGCCCGCGGCGGGGGCTTGGCTATGGCTACACCTTC.

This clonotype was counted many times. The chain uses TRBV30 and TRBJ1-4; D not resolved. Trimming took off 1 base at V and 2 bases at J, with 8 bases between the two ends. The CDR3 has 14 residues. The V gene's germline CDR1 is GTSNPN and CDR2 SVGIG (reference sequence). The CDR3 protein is CAWSDPETNEKLFF. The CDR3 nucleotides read TGTGCCTGGAGTGATCCAGAGACTAATGAAAAACTGTTTTTT. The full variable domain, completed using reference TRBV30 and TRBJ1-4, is SQTIHQWPATLVQPVGSPLSLECTVEGTSNPNLYWYRQAAGRGLQLLFYSVGIGQISSEVPQNLSASRPQDRQFILSSKKLLLSDSGFYLCAWSDPETNEKLFFGSGTQLSVL.

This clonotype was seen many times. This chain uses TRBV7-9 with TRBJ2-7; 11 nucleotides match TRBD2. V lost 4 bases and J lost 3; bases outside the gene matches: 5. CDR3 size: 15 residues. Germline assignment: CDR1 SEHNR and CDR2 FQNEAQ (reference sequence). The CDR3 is CASSSGLADFYEQYF. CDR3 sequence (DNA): TGTGCCAGCAGCTCGGGACTAGCGGACTTCTACGAGCAGTACTTC. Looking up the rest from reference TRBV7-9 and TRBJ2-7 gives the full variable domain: DTGVSQNPRHKITKRGQNVTFRCDPISEHNRLYWYRQTLGQGPEFLTYFQNEAQLEKSRLLSDRFSAERPKGSFSTLEIQRTEQGDSAMYLCASSSGLADFYEQYFGPGTRLTVT.

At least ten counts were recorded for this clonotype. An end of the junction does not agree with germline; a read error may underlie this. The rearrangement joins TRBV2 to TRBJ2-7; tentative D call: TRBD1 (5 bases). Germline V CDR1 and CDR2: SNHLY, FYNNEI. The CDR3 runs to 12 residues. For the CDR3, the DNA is TGTGCCAGCGGTGAAGGGGACTACGAGCAGTACTTC. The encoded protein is CASGEGDYEQYF.

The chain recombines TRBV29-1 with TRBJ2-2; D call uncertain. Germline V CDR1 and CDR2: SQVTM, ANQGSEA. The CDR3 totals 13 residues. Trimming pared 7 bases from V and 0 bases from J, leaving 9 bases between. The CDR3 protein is CSGTIANTGELFF. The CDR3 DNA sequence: TGCAGCGGGACCATCGCGAACACCGGGGAGCTGTTTTTT.

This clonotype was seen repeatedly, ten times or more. The CDR3 loop is CASSHRDGSSYEQYF. CDR3 nucleotides: TGTGCCAGCAGTCACCGGGACGGAAGCTCCTACGAGCAGTACTTC. The chain is built from TRBV27 and TRBJ2-7, with D possibly called TRBD1 or TRBD2 (5 bases each). Germline V gives CDR1 MNHEY, CDR2 SMNVEV (reference sequence). V dropped 5 bases and J dropped 0 bases, with 14 bases sitting between them. The CDR3 has 15 residues.

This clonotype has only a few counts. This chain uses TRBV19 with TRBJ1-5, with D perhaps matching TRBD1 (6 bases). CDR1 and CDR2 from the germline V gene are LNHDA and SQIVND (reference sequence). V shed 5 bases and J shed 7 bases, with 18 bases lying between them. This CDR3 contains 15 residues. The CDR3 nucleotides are TGTGCCAGTAGTTCTCAGACAGGCAACTTCCAGCCCCAGCATTTT. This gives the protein CASSSQTGNFQPQHF.

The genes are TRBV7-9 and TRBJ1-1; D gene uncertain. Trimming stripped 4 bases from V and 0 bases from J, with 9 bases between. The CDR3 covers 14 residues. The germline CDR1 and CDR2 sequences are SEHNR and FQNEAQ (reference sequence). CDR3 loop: CASSSHSLNTEAFF. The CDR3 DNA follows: TGTGCCAGCAGCTCCCATTCCTTGAACACTGAAGCTTTCTTT.

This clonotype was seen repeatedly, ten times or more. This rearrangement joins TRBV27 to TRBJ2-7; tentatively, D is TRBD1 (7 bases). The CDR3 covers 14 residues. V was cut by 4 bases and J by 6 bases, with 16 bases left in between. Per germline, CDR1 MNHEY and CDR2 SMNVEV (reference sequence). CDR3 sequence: CASSSGGTAREQYF. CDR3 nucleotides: TGTGCCAGCAGTTCCGGCGGGACAGCTCGCGAGCAGTACTTC.

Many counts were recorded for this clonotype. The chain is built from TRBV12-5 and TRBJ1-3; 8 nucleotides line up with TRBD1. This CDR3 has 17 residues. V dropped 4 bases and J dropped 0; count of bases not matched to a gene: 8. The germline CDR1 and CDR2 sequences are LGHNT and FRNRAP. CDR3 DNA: TGTGCTAGTGGTTGGGTACAGGGGGAAAGCTCTGGAAACACCATATATTTT. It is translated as CASGWVQGESSGNTIYF.

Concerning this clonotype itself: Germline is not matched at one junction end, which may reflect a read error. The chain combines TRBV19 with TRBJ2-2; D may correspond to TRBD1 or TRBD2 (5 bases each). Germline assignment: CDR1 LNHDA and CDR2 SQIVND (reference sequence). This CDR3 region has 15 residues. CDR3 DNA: TGTGCCAGTGGTATGGGGACGGGGAACACCGGGGAGCTGTTTTTT. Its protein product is CASGMGTGNTGELFF.

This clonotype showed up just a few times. For the CDR3, the DNA is TGTGCCAGCAGAACCAAGAAGCGGGAGGCCTACAATGAGCAGTTCTTC. As protein: CASRTKKREAYNEQFF. The chain is built from TRBV12-3 or TRBV12-4 and TRBJ2-1; 9 nucleotides agree with TRBD2. V lost 6 bases, J lost 2 bases, and 8 bases stayed unmatched. The CDR3 is 16 residues long.

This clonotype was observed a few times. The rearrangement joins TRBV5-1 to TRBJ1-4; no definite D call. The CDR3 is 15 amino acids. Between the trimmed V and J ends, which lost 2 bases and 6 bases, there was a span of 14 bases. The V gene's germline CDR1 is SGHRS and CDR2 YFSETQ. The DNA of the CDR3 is TGCGCCAGCAGCTTATCAGGCTCTGGGGATGAAAAACTGTTTTTT. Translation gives CASSLSGSGDEKLFF.

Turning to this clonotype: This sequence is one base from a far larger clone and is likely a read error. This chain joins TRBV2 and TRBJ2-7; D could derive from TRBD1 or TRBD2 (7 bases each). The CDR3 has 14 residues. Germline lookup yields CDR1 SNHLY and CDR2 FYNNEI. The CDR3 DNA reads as TGTGCCAGCAGATTACAGGGGACTACCTACGAGCAGTGCTTC. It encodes CASRLQGTTYEQCF.

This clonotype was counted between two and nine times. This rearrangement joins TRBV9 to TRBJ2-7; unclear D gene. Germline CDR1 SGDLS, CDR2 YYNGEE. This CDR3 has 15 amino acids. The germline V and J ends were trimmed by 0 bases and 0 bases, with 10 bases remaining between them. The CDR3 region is CASSVAVGTSYEQYF. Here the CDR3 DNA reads TGTGCCAGCAGCGTAGCTGTAGGAACCTCCTACGAGCAGTACTTC.